Described below is a single T cell receptor beta chain sequence and its context. Its antigen is unknown. With 7 bases removed from V and 2 bases from J, the gap between germline ends came to 12 bases. Germline V gene sequence: CDR1 WNHNN, CDR2 SYGVQD (reference sequence). This CDR3 contains 14 residues. A sample-barcoded 5' primer and a J-beta primer mix were used in a second PCR of roughly 6 to 12 cycles. TCRdb redid the calling of the 5' RACE reads with MiXCR, one entry per CDR3 protein. The table has around 1.5 million distinct CDR3 sequences, approximately 59% seen once; the top ten hold about 6.3%. The source of the sample is a study of blood T cells in healthy people across ages. The wider study: Template switching caught about one barcoded beta molecule for each two T cells. General study results and limits: A greater number of naive CD4+ cells and higher diversity distinguished long-lived donors from aged donors.

The chain recombines TRBV10-1 with TRBJ1-5; the D gene is possibly TRBD1 (6 bases). The receptor was isolated from a man younger than 35 in good health. The sequenced sample was blood. Here the CDR3 DNA reads TGCGCCAGCATGGGGGGCGAGGGCAATCAGCCCCAGCATTTT. Translation gives CASMGGEGNQPQHF.